The clone carrying this T cell receptor beta chain was observed at least ten times. Germline V gene lookup returns CDR1 LNHDA and CDR2 SQIVND (reference sequence). Germline trimming cut 5 bases from V and 7 bases from J; bases unmatched to any gene: 7. The CDR3 spans 15 residues. Tagging with unique molecular identifiers was applied to individual cDNA molecules. TCRdb ran MiXCR on the 5' RACE reads and lists one entry per CDR3 protein. The table shows around 35,000 distinct CDR3 sequences, with 5.8% occurring only once. This specimen belongs to a study of early T cells in non-severe SARS-CoV-2 infection. The overall study: Alpha and beta chains were unpaired, from unsorted whole-blood bulk RNA.

The chain has TRBV19 and TRBJ2-1, with TRBD2 matching 11 bases. The specimen was whole blood. The source of this sequence is an adult who was a healthcare worker with PCR-confirmed SARS-CoV-2 infection or an uninfected control (not recorded which). CDR3 protein: CASSLAGGVLNEQFF. DNA of the CDR3: TGTGCCAGTAGTCTAGCGGGAGGTGTTTTGAATGAGCAGTTCTTC.